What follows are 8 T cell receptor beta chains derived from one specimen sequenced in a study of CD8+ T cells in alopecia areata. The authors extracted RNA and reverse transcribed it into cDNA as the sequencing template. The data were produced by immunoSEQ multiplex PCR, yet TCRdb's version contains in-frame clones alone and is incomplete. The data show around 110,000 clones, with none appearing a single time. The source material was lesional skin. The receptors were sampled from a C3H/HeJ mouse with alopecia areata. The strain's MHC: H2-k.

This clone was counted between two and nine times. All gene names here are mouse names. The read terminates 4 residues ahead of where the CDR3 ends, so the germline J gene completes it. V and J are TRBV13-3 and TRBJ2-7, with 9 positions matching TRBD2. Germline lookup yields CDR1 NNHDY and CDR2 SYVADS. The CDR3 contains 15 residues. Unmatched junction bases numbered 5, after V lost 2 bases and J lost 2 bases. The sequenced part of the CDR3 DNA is TGTGCCAGCAGTGACCCCGACTGGGGGCCCTAT. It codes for CASSDPDWGPY. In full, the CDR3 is CASSDPDWGPYEQYF.

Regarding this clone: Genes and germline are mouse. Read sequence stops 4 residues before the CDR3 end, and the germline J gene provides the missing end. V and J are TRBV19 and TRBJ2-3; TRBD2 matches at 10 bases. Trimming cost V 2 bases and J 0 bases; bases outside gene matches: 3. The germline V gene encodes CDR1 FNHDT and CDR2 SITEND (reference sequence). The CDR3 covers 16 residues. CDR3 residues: CASSILGLGSAETLYF. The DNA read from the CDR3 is TGTGCCAGCAGTATCCTGGGACTGGGGAGTGCAGAA.

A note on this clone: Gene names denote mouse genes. The CDR3 protein is CASSARQGANTGQLYF. CDR3 DNA (partial): TGTGCCAGCAGCGCCCGACAGGGTGCAAACACCGGG. The chain employs TRBV13-1 and TRBJ2-2; 7 positions match TRBD1. The read ends 4 residues early relative to the CDR3; the germline J gene fills the gap. This CDR3 has 16 residues. Germline CDR1 reads NSHNY; CDR2 reads SYGAGN. Trimming at V came to 5 bases and at J to 0 bases, leaving 7 bases not matched to a gene.

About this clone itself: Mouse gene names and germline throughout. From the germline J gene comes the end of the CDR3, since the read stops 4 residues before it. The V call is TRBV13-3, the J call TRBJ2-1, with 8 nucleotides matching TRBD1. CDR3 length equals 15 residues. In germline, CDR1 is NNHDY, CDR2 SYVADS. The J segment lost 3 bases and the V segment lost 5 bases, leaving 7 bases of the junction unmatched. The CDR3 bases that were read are TGTGCCAGCAGGGCAGGGGGCGAATCCTATGCT. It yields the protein CASRAGGESYA. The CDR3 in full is CASRAGGESYAEQFF.

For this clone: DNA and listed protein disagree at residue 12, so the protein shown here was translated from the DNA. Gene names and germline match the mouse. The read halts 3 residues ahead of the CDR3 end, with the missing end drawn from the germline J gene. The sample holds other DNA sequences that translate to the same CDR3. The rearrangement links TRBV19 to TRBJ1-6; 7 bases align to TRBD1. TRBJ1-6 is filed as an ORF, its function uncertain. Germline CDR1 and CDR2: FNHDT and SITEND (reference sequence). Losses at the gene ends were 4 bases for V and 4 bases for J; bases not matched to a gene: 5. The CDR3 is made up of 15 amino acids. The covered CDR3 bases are TGTGCCAGCAGTCCTCCGGGACAGTATAATTCGCCC. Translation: CASSPPGQYNSP. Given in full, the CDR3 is CASSPPGQYNSPLYF.

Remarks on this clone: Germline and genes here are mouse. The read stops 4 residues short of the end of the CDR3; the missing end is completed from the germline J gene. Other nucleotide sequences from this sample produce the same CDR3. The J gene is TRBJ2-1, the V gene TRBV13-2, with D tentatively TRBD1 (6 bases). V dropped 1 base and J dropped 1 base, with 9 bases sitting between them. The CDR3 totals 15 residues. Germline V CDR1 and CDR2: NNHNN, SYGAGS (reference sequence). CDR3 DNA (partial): TGTGCCAGCGGTGATTTGGGACAAAACTATGCT. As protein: CASGDLGQNYA. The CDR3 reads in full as CASGDLGQNYAEQFF.

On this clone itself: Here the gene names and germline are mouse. The chain's CDR3 is CASSMPWGGSSAETLYF. CDR3 bases read: TGTGCCAGCAGTATGCCCTGGGGGGGTTCTAGTGCAGAA. The chain employs TRBV19 and TRBJ2-3, with 9 bases lining up with TRBD2. The missing CDR3 end, 4 residues past where the read stops, is filled in from the germline J gene. The CDR3 loop spans 17 amino acids. V lost 2 bases and J lost 0; bases outside the gene matches: 7. Germline V gene lookup returns CDR1 FNHDT and CDR2 SITEND (reference sequence).

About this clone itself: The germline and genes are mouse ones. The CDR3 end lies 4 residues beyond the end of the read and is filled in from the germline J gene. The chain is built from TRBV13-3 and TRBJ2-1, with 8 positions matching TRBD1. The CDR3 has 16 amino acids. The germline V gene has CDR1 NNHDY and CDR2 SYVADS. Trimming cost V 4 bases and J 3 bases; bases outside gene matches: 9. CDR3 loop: CASSPTDRGGYAEQFF. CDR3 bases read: TGTGCCAGCAGTCCTACCGACAGGGGAGGCTATGCT.